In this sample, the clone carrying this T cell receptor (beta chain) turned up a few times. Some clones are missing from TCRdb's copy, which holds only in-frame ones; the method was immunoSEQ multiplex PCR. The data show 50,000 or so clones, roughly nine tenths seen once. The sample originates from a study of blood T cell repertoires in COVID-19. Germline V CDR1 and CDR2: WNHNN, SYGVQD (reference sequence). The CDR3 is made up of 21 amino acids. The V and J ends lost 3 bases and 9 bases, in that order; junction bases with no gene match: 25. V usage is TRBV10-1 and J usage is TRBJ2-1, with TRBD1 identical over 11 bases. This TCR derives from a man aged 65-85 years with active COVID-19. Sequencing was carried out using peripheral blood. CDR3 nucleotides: TGCGCCAGCAGTGATAACCGGGACAGGGGGGGACGAGGGCCTCGGTTAGGTGAGCAGTTCTTC. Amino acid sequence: CASSDNRDRGGRGPRLGEQFF.